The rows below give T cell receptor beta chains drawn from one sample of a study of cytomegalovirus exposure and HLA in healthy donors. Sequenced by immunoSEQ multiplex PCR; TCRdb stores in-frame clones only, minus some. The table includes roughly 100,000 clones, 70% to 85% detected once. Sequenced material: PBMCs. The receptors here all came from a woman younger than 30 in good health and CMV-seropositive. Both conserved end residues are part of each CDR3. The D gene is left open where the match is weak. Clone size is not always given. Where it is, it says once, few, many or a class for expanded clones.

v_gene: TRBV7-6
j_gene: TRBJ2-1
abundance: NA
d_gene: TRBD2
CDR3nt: TGTGCCAGCAGCTTATTGGGCGGGAGTAATGAGCAGTTCTTC
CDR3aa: CASSLLGGSNEQFF

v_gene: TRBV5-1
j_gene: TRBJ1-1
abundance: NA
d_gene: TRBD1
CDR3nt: TGCGCCAGCAGCCCCGGGACAGGGGATACTGAAGCTTTCTTT
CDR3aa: CASSPGTGDTEAFF

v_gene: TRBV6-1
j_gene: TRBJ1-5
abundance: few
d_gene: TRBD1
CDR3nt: TGTGCCAGCAGTCCGCAGACAGGGAACTATCAGCCCCAGCATTTT
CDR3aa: CASSPQTGNYQPQHF

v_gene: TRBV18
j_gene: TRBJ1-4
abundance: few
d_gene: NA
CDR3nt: TGTGCCAGCTCCAGGACATTACCCTCAACTAATGAAAAACTGTTTTTT
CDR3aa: CASSRTLPSTNEKLFF

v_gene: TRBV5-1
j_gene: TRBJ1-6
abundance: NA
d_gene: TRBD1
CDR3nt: TGCGCCAGCAGCTTGTACGGAGGGGGCGACAATAATTCACCCCTCCACTTT
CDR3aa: CASSLYGGGDNNSPLHF

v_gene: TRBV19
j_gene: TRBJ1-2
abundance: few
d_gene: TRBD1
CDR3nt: TGTGCCAGTAGTAACGCAGGGGGCGGTTATGGCTACACCTTC
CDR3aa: CASSNAGGGYGYTF

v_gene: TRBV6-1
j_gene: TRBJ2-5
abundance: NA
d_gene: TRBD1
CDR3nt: TGTGCCAGCGACAGGGTTCGCCAAGAGACCCAGTACTTC
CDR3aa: CASDRVRQETQYF

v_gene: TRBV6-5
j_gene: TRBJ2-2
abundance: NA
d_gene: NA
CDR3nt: TGTGCCAGCAGTTACTCTGCGGGTAGGGAGCTGTTTTTT
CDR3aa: CASSYSAGRELFF

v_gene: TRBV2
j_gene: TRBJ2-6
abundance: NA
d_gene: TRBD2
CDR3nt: TGTGCCAGCAGTGAAAGACTAGCGGGAGCATCTGGGGCCAACGTCCTGACTTTC
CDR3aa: CASSERLAGASGANVLTF

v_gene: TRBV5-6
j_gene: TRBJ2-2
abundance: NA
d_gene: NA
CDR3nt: TGTGCCAGCAGCTTGGGATCCTATAACACCGGGGAGCTGTTTTTT
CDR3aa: CASSLGSYNTGELFF